This TCR beta chain was captured by sequencing in a study of T cell clones after liver transplantation. There are 15 residues in the CDR3. Germline V gene data show CDR1 as MNHNY and CDR2 as SVGAGI (reference sequence). With 2 bases removed from V and 2 bases from J, the gap between germline ends came to 10 bases. The assay was immunoSEQ multiplex PCR, and TCRdb's table has in-frame clones only and misses some. The table records roughly 74,000 clones, about 80% of them present only once. This clone has more than one count but fewer than ten. This clonotype originated in a human donor who received a liver transplant. This chain uses TRBV6-6 with TRBJ1-5, with a tentative D call TRBD1 (5 bases). This specimen was CD4+ T cells from blood, taken before liver transplant. The CDR3 loop reads CASSYEGQGNQPQHF. Written as DNA, the CDR3 is TGTGCCAGCAGTTACGAGGGGCAAGGCAATCAGCCCCAGCATTTT.